Presented here are 5 T cell receptor beta chains from one specimen sequenced in a study of graft-versus-host responses after intestinal transplantation. Both intraepithelial and lamina propria lymphocytes were released by processing graft tissue. The data were produced by immunoSEQ multiplex PCR, yet TCRdb's version contains in-frame clones alone and is incomplete. The repertoire holds 6,000 to 8,000 clones, roughly four fifths seen once, with around 7.3% in the top ten. The specimen comprised ileum tissue, sampled just under 310 days after intestinal transplant. Every receptor here comes from a human patient who received an intestinal transplant, so some T cells may come from the graft donor.

This clone was seen just once. The chain carries TRBV5-1 and TRBJ1-4; 8 bases align to TRBD1. Germline CDR1 is SGHRS and CDR2 is YFSETQ. The CDR3 spans 14 residues. J gave up 8 bases and V 4 bases, and 7 bases lay outside the gene matches. CDR3 protein: CASSVGQGGEKLFF. The CDR3 bases are TGCGCCAGCAGCGTCGGACAGGGTGGCGAAAAACTGTTTTTT.

This chain connects TRBV6-1 to TRBJ2-7; 11 nucleotides align to TRBD2. Germline assignment: CDR1 MNHNS and CDR2 SASEGT. There are 15 residues in the CDR3. Trimming at V came to 0 bases and at J to 2 bases, leaving 0 bases not matched to a gene. CDR3: CASSEASGGAYEQYF. DNA of the CDR3: TGTGCCAGCAGTGAAGCTAGCGGGGGGGCCTACGAGCAGTACTTC.

The table lists this clone with a few counts. The rearrangement links TRBV2 to TRBJ2-1, with D maybe TRBD1 (6 bases). V was trimmed by 1 base and J by 0 bases, leaving 13 bases between them. The CDR3 is 17 residues long. CDR1 and CDR2 (germline): SNHLY, FYNNEI. The CDR3 bases are TGTGCCAGCAGTGAAGGAGGGGGTCGCCGCTCCTACAATGAGCAGTTCTTC. As protein: CASSEGGGRRSYNEQFF.

CDR3 nucleotide sequence: TGCGCCAGCAGCCGCCGATTAGCGGGCCAGTGGAGCGAGCAGTACTTC. Its protein is CASSRRLAGQWSEQYF. The chain combines TRBV5-1 with TRBJ2-7; the match to TRBD2 covers 7 bases. The CDR3 has 16 amino acids. CDR1 is SGHRS and CDR2 is YFSETQ in the germline V gene. V was clipped by 4 bases and J by 6 bases; unmatched bases: 16.

This chain connects TRBV4-1 to TRBJ1-2; D uncertain. Germline assignment: CDR1 MGHRA and CDR2 YSYEKL. This CDR3 comprises 11 residues. The V end lost 1 base, the J end lost 6 bases, and 3 bases lay between the germline ends. The CDR3 bases are TGCGCCAGCAGCCAAGGCAATGGCTACACCTTC. Translated, it gives CASSQGNGYTF.